Shown below are 15 T cell receptor beta chains from a single sample sequenced in a study of T cells in Graves' hyperthyroidism and ophthalmopathy. There were TCR beta CDR3 regions amplified from RNA transcripts. The HTBI set primed first-round TCR CDR3 RT-PCR. MiXCR, run by TCRdb on the multiplex PCR reads, gives a single entry per CDR3 protein. Of a few hundred thousand distinct CDR3 sequences detected, roughly 19% appear once; the ten largest clones hold under 45%. Sequenced input: blood. Receptors were obtained from a middle-aged man with Graves' ophthalmopathy.

This clonotype has a count of ten or more. The chain uses TRBV5-1 and TRBJ2-7; tentatively, D is TRBD1 (6 bases). V gave up 4 bases and J gave up 1 base, with 12 bases separating them. The CDR3 totals 14 residues. CDR1 and CDR2 from the germline V gene are SGHRS and YFSETQ. The CDR3 here is CASSPQGRSYEQYF. The CDR3 nucleotides read TGCGCCAGCAGCCCACAGGGAAGGTCCTACGAGCAGTACTTC.

The rearrangement links TRBV9 to TRBJ2-7; 10 bases match TRBD1. This CDR3 region has 16 residues. After removal of 4 bases from V and 0 bases from J, the junction contained 7 bases not matched to a gene. Germline CDR1 is SGDLS and CDR2 is YYNGEE. In nucleotides, the CDR3 is TGTGCCAGCAGCCCCTGGGGACAGGGGAGCTCCTACGAGCAGTACTTC. Encoded protein: CASSPWGQGSSYEQYF.

The V gene is TRBV7-3, the J gene TRBJ2-4; TRBD1 or TRBD2 may be the D gene (7 bases each). This CDR3 region has 20 residues. V shed 5 bases and J shed 7 bases, with 33 bases lying between them. CDR1 is SGHTA and CDR2 is FQGTGA in the germline V gene. The CDR3: CASSTYPLDRELPGGNIQYF. In DNA, the CDR3 is TGTGCCAGCAGCACCTACCCCCTTGACAGGGAGCTGCCCGGGGGGAACATTCAGTACTTC.

This clonotype has a count of ten or more. CDR3 coding DNA: TGTGCCAGCAGTTTATGGCAGGGGGGCAATCAGCCCCAGCATTTT. Translating gives CASSLWQGGNQPQHF. The chain links TRBV28 to TRBJ1-5, with TRBD1 matching over 7 bases. Per germline, CDR1 MDHEN and CDR2 SYDVKM. V was clipped by 0 bases and J by 2 bases; unmatched bases: 1. The CDR3 runs 15 residues.

V usage is TRBV27 and J usage is TRBJ2-7; either TRBD1 or TRBD2 may supply D (5 bases each). Germline V lookup: CDR1 MNHEY, CDR2 SMNVEV (reference sequence). The CDR3 is 11 amino acids. Trimming pared 2 bases from V and 8 bases from J, leaving 7 bases between. The CDR3 bases are TGTGCCAGCAGTTTAGGGACGAAGCAGTACTTC. Protein sequence: CASSLGTKQYF.

This clonotype came up a few times. The gene calls are TRBV7-2 and TRBJ2-3, with D perhaps assigned TRBD1 or TRBD2 (6 bases each). V lost 4 bases, J lost 3 bases, and 23 bases lay in between. CDR1 is SGHTA, CDR2 FQGNSA, per germline. CDR3 size: 18 residues. This chain's CDR3 is CTSSSEGGAQFVTDTQYF. DNA for the CDR3: TGTACCAGCAGCTCTGAGGGGGGCGCACAATTCGTGACAGATACGCAGTATTTT.

This clonotype was detected many times. The chain carries TRBV11-3 and TRBJ2-1; 11 bases map to TRBD2. Germline CDR1 is SGHNT and CDR2 is YENEEA. Trimming removed 0 bases from V and 7 bases from J; junction bases left unmatched: 8. The CDR3 has 17 residues. The chain's CDR3 is CASSLDPPASGRNEQFF. CDR3 coding DNA: TGTGCCAGCAGCTTAGACCCCCCAGCTAGCGGGAGGAATGAGCAGTTCTTC.

This clonotype was counted a few times. This chain links TRBV20-1 with TRBJ2-1; perhaps D is TRBD1 or TRBD2 (5 bases each). Germline CDR1 and CDR2: DFQATT and SNEGSKA (reference sequence). The CDR3 is 10 amino acids. Trimming left V 7 bases short and J 13 bases short, with 14 bases between. The CDR3 spells CSVLGVLQFF. CDR3 sequence (DNA): TGCAGTGTTTTGGGGGTACTACAGTTCTTC.

This clonotype came up many times. The CDR3 DNA is TGTGCCAGCAGCCACCAGGGCTCCTCCTACGAGCAGTACTTC. This codes for CASSHQGSSYEQYF. The rearrangement joins TRBV3-1 to TRBJ2-7, with TRBD1 as a possible D gene (5 bases). The CDR3 contains 14 residues. V lost 3 bases and J 0 bases, leaving 9 bases between the germline ends. CDR1 is LGHDT and CDR2 is YNNKEL in the germline V gene (reference sequence).

The V gene is TRBV20-1, the J gene TRBJ1-2; the D is unclear. The CDR3 is made up of 12 amino acids. V lost 3 bases, J lost 4 bases, and 9 bases lay in between. Germline values: CDR1 DFQATT, CDR2 SNEGSKA (reference sequence). The CDR3 DNA reads TGCAGTGCTAGCGATGCGTCCTATGGCTACACCTTC. It codes for CSASDASYGYTF.

Ten or more counts support this clonotype. The chain has TRBV20-1 and TRBJ2-1; the match to TRBD2 covers 8 bases. Germline assignment: CDR1 DFQATT and CDR2 SNEGSKA (reference sequence). This CDR3 has 14 residues. V trimming: 3 bases; J trimming: 1 base; junction bases outside the gene matches: 2. CDR3 in DNA: TGCAGTGCTAGGGGACTAGGGTCCTACAATGAGCAGTTCTTC. Protein sequence: CSARGLGSYNEQFF.

This clonotype was seen more than once but under ten times. The rearrangement uses TRBV12-3 or TRBV12-4 and TRBJ1-1; perhaps TRBD1 as D (5 bases). The V gene lost 3 bases and the J gene lost 5 bases, with 13 bases spanning the gap. The CDR3 loop spans 14 amino acids. The CDR3 nucleotides are TGTGCCAGCAGTTTGGGGGGAGGGTATACTGAAGCTTTCTTT. It is translated as CASSLGGGYTEAFF.

The chain uses TRBV2 and TRBJ2-7, with unresolved D. The CDR3 is made up of 10 amino acids. Trimming shortened V by 10 bases and J by 6 bases, and 10 bases separated the two germline ends. The germline CDR1 and CDR2 sequences are SNHLY and FYNNEI. This chain's CDR3 is CATRRSEQYF. CDR3 bases: TGTGCCACCCGGCGTAGCGAGCAGTACTTC.

The V gene is TRBV6-1, the J gene TRBJ1-2; 8 bases line up with TRBD1. The CDR3 has 16 residues. V shed 2 bases and J 4 bases; nucleotides not matched to a gene: 9. Germline loops: CDR1 MNHNS, CDR2 SASEGT. CDR3 residues: CASSELFRDRTYGYTF. For the CDR3, the DNA is TGTGCCAGCAGTGAACTCTTCCGGGACAGGACCTATGGCTACACCTTC.

This clonotype turned up a few times. J is TRBJ1-5 and V is TRBV6-1; D is undetermined. CDR1 and CDR2 from the germline V gene are MNHNS and SASEGT. This CDR3 has 15 amino acids. V lost 8 bases to trimming and J lost 4 bases, with 18 bases between them. The CDR3 is CASQSGKVVNQPQHF. CDR3 nucleotides: TGTGCCAGCCAATCGGGGAAGGTCGTTAATCAGCCCCAGCATTTT.